The count of the clone carrying this T cell receptor (beta chain) is one. UMIs and a universal primer site were added when TCR cDNA was made by 5'RACE template switching. TCRdb analysed the 5' RACE reads with MiXCR anew, one entry per CDR3 protein. Of about 340,000 distinct CDR3 sequences in the sample, around 13% are singletons; the top ten hold roughly 3.1%. CDR1 SGHRS and CDR2 YFSETQ come from the germline V gene. The V gene lost 4 bases and the J gene lost 2 bases, with 20 bases spanning the gap. The CDR3 consists of 17 residues. The source of the sample is a study of T cells after yellow fever vaccination.

This rearrangement joins TRBV5-1 to TRBJ2-3; maybe TRBD1 (5 bases). This sequence was found in a man aged 18 to 30 who received the YFV17D yellow fever vaccine. This specimen consisted of CD4+ T cells sorted from PBMCs, obtained 15 days after the yellow fever booster vaccination. The CDR3 region is CASSISFRALPTDTQYF. CDR3 nucleotide sequence: TGCGCCAGCAGCATTAGCTTCAGGGCTTTGCCCACAGATACGCAGTATTTT.